This TCR beta chain was sequenced in a study of blood T cell repertoires in COVID-19 (dated by TCRdb to 2020 to 2021). As for the study more broadly: Collaborator samples came from the United States, Italy and Spain and covered acute and convalescent phases of COVID-19. The material from the prospective study consisted of cDNA or gDNA derived from T cells, B-cell-depleted T cells, or PBMCs. Deeply sampled blood TCRbeta repertoires from subjects exposed to, actively infected with, or recovered from COVID-19 were included in the dataset. HLA class I and class II types, where available, came from metadata supplied by the sample provider rather than from assay-based typing. A freely available public database, intended as a resource for researchers studying the immune response to SARS-CoV-2, is where the repertoires were released. The sample metadata nearly always contained a de-identified subject ID, COVID-19 status, age in years and sex. The samples were drawn from two sources: the first 160 participants of the ongoing ImmuneRACE study, and 1,000 to 1,500 subjects contributed by 6 global collaborators.

From its cysteine to its phenylalanine, the CDR3 spans 17 amino acids. Solely the CDR3 DNA is kept, with 51 bases framed from the first base. The germline V gene (reference sequence) supplies CDR1 SGHKS and CDR2 YYEKEE. V lost 4 bases and J lost 0 bases; the stretch between them is 17 bases long. TCRbeta CDR3 regions were amplified from genomic DNA by means of the immunoSEQ Assay, a bias-controlled multiplex PCR. As for how the authors treated the data: Within the assay, amplification of reference gene primers was used to estimate how many nucleated cells each sample contained. To quantify the absolute abundance of each unique TCRbeta CDR3 rearrangement, sequence reads were collapsed and filtered. For each sample, productive Simpson clonality was calculated by taking the square root of Simpson's diversity index across productive rearrangements. Imported from immuneACCESS, the table was reduced by TCRdb to in-frame sequences with V and J called. These copies leave out some clones; in studies compared against another copy, an unresolved V gene accounts for under half, and the cause of the remainder is not known. The D gene and trimming were derived from the DNA, and the V and J assignments and clone size from that table. The sample contains approximately 75,000 clones, about 70% of them found a single time. The ten largest clones capture over 25% of the sample.

Collaborating institutions collected whole blood in K2EDTA tubes following their own protocols. For TCRbeta analysis, collaborators shipped samples as frozen whole blood, isolated PBMCs, or DNA extracted from either of those sample types. Study-level results and caveats: How much clinical and demographic metadata was included differed by source and by participant, and the metadata was provided uncurated.

To note about this clone: Its antigen remains unidentified. Base qualities were left out, and no much larger clone turns up one base away.

This receptor was taken from a woman aged 80 or over with active or convalescent COVID-19. Sequenced sample: peripheral blood. In this chain, TRBV5-5 is recombined with TRBJ1-3, with no reliable assignment of the D segment. The DNA sequence is as follows: TGTGCCAGCAGCCCGACTGTGGGAGTAGGCTCTGGAAACACCATATATTTT. It encodes CASSPTVGVGSGNTIYF.